These T cell receptor beta chains were read from a single sample in a study of cytomegalovirus exposure and HLA in healthy donors. Libraries were prepared by immunoSEQ multiplex PCR; TCRdb keeps only in-frame clonotypes and omits some of them. The data hold tens of thousands of clones, with about 96% observed a single time. The sequencing input was PBMCs. Receptor source: a man between 18 and 29 years old in good health and CMV-seronegative. Each CDR3 is given with its conserved first and last residue. Each record gives: V gene, D gene, clone size, J gene, CDR3 protein, CDR3 DNA. D genes are given only for firm matches. Not every row has a clone size; where given, it reads once, few, many or a size class.

v_call: TRBV7-9; d_call: TRBD1; clone_size: few; j_call: TRBJ1-2; cdr3_aa: CASSPTGGKGYGYTF; cdr3_nt: TGTGCCAGCAGCCCAACAGGGGGCAAGGGCTATGGCTACACCTTC
v_call: TRBV28; d_call: TRBD1; clone_size: NA; j_call: TRBJ1-2; cdr3_aa: CASSWGQANGYTF; cdr3_nt: TGTGCCAGCAGTTGGGGACAGGCCAATGGCTACACCTTC
v_call: TRBV2; d_call: NA; clone_size: NA; j_call: TRBJ2-1; cdr3_aa: CASSEPGLIYNEQFF; cdr3_nt: TGTGCCAGCAGTGAACCGGGACTGATCTACAATGAGCAGTTCTTC
v_call: TRBV10-3; d_call: NA; clone_size: NA; j_call: TRBJ1-3; cdr3_aa: CAISESLTGTAGNTIYF; cdr3_nt: TGTGCCATCAGTGAGTCCCTTACAGGGACGGCTGGAAACACCATATATTTT
v_call: TRBV15; d_call: NA; clone_size: once; j_call: TRBJ2-1; cdr3_aa: CATSRRAGLEQFF; cdr3_nt: TGTGCCACCAGCAGGCGGGCGGGGCTGGAGCAGTTCTTC
v_call: TRBV28; d_call: NA; clone_size: once; j_call: TRBJ2-7; cdr3_aa: CASSFPLQGGDYEQYF; cdr3_nt: TGTGCCAGCAGTTTCCCCCTACAGGGGGGGGACTACGAGCAGTACTTC
v_call: TRBV7-6; d_call: TRBD2; clone_size: NA; j_call: TRBJ2-6; cdr3_aa: CASSPRGVGANVLTF; cdr3_nt: TGTGCCAGCAGCCCCCGGGGGGTAGGGGCCAACGTCCTGACTTTC
v_call: TRBV28; d_call: NA; clone_size: once; j_call: TRBJ1-1; cdr3_aa: CASGPPLRGTEAFF; cdr3_nt: TGTGCCAGCGGCCCCCCGCTACGCGGGACTGAAGCTTTCTTT
v_call: TRBV2; d_call: TRBD1; clone_size: NA; j_call: TRBJ2-4; cdr3_aa: CASSYGTAENIQYF; cdr3_nt: TGTGCCAGCAGCTACGGGACAGCAGAAAACATTCAGTACTTC
v_call: TRBV10-3; d_call: TRBD1; clone_size: NA; j_call: TRBJ1-2; cdr3_aa: CAITPGTGMGYGYTF; cdr3_nt: TGTGCCATCACCCCAGGGACAGGGATGGGCTATGGCTACACCTTC
v_call: TRBV4-1; d_call: NA; clone_size: NA; j_call: TRBJ1-2; cdr3_aa: CASSQDESTVVGYTF; cdr3_nt: TGCGCCAGCAGCCAAGATGAATCGACAGTTGTCGGCTACACCTTC
v_call: TRBV7-8; d_call: TRBD1; clone_size: NA; j_call: TRBJ1-5; cdr3_aa: CASSLGQGTIQPQHF; cdr3_nt: TGTGCCAGCAGCTTAGGACAGGGAACGATTCAGCCCCAGCATTTT
v_call: TRBV4-1; d_call: NA; clone_size: NA; j_call: TRBJ2-1; cdr3_aa: CASSQVGGASEQFF; cdr3_nt: TGCGCCAGCAGCCAAGTAGGAGGTGCTTCCGAGCAGTTCTTC
v_call: TRBV27; d_call: TRBD2; clone_size: NA; j_call: TRBJ2-7; cdr3_aa: CASSLYPGTSGAYEQYF; cdr3_nt: TGTGCCAGCAGTTTATATCCAGGAACTAGCGGTGCCTACGAGCAGTACTTC
v_call: TRBV29-1; d_call: NA; clone_size: NA; j_call: TRBJ2-5; cdr3_aa: CSVRKGTAETQYF; cdr3_nt: TGCAGCGTCCGAAAAGGGACTGCGGAGACCCAGTACTTC
v_call: TRBV27; d_call: TRBD2; clone_size: NA; j_call: TRBJ2-1; cdr3_aa: CASSFGGRGNEQFF; cdr3_nt: TGTGCCAGCAGTTTTGGCGGGAGAGGAAATGAGCAGTTCTTC
v_call: TRBV28; d_call: NA; clone_size: once; j_call: TRBJ2-2; cdr3_aa: CASSYGLAFVTGELFF; cdr3_nt: TGTGCCAGCAGTTATGGTCTAGCGTTTGTCACCGGGGAGCTGTTTTTT
v_call: TRBV19; d_call: TRBD1; clone_size: NA; j_call: TRBJ1-1; cdr3_aa: CASSHRGRKDTEAFF; cdr3_nt: TGTGCCAGTAGTCACAGGGGGCGGAAGGACACTGAAGCTTTCTTT
v_call: TRBV5-1; d_call: TRBD1; clone_size: NA; j_call: TRBJ2-1; cdr3_aa: CASSTRDSSYNEQFF; cdr3_nt: TGCGCCAGCAGCACGAGGGACAGCTCCTACAATGAGCAGTTCTTC
v_call: TRBV19; d_call: TRBD2; clone_size: NA; j_call: TRBJ2-5; cdr3_aa: CASRLAGSLVETQYF; cdr3_nt: TGTGCCAGTAGACTAGCGGGATCGTTAGTAGAGACCCAGTACTTC
v_call: TRBV6-5; d_call: NA; clone_size: NA; j_call: TRBJ2-2; cdr3_aa: CASSYSRDTGELFF; cdr3_nt: TGTGCCAGCAGTTACTCCCGAGACACCGGGGAGCTGTTTTTT
v_call: TRBV27; d_call: TRBD2; clone_size: NA; j_call: TRBJ2-1; cdr3_aa: CASREVGLAGEYYNEQFF; cdr3_nt: TGTGCCAGTAGAGAAGTGGGACTAGCGGGAGAATACTACAATGAGCAGTTCTTC
v_call: TRBV5-6; d_call: TRBD1; clone_size: NA; j_call: TRBJ2-5; cdr3_aa: CASSQGPGQVYQETQYF; cdr3_nt: TGTGCCAGCAGCCAAGGCCCGGGACAGGTATACCAAGAGACCCAGTACTTC
v_call: TRBV30; d_call: NA; clone_size: NA; j_call: TRBJ2-1; cdr3_aa: CAWSMGSGSYNEQFF; cdr3_nt: TGTGCCTGGTCGATGGGGAGTGGCTCCTACAATGAGCAGTTCTTC
v_call: TRBV6-1; d_call: NA; clone_size: NA; j_call: TRBJ2-1; cdr3_aa: CASIYGYDEQFF; cdr3_nt: TGTGCCAGCATATACGGTTACGATGAGCAGTTCTTC
v_call: TRBV7-9; d_call: TRBD2; clone_size: NA; j_call: TRBJ2-3; cdr3_aa: CASSPRFIAGITDTQYF; cdr3_nt: TGTGCCAGCAGCCCACGGTTTATAGCGGGGATCACAGATACGCAGTATTTT
v_call: TRBV11-2; d_call: NA; clone_size: NA; j_call: TRBJ1-2; cdr3_aa: CASSSGRLGYTF; cdr3_nt: TGTGCCAGCAGCTCCGGGAGGCTGGGCTACACCTTC
v_call: TRBV30; d_call: NA; clone_size: NA; j_call: TRBJ2-7; cdr3_aa: CAWGSGAYEQYF; cdr3_nt: TGTGCCTGGGGTTCGGGGGCCTACGAGCAGTACTTC
v_call: TRBV5-5; d_call: TRBD1; clone_size: NA; j_call: TRBJ2-7; cdr3_aa: CASSIRQGSYEQYF; cdr3_nt: TGTGCCAGCAGCATTAGACAGGGGTCCTACGAGCAGTACTTC
v_call: TRBV5-1; d_call: TRBD2; clone_size: NA; j_call: TRBJ2-1; cdr3_aa: CASSSVGEGALLTSGNEQFF; cdr3_nt: TGCGCCAGCAGCTCCGTGGGGGAGGGCGCGTTGCTTACTAGCGGAAATGAGCAGTTCTTC
v_call: TRBV7-8; d_call: NA; clone_size: NA; j_call: TRBJ1-1; cdr3_aa: CASKPLPETGNTEAFF; cdr3_nt: TGTGCCAGCAAGCCACTTCCCGAGACAGGGAACACTGAAGCTTTCTTT
v_call: TRBV7-2; d_call: TRBD2; clone_size: NA; j_call: TRBJ2-5; cdr3_aa: CASSLSGSQETQYF; cdr3_nt: TGTGCCAGCAGCCTTAGCGGGAGCCAAGAGACCCAGTACTTC
v_call: TRBV30; d_call: NA; clone_size: NA; j_call: TRBJ1-3; cdr3_aa: CAWSPRGGQIFISGNTIYF; cdr3_nt: TGTGCCTGGAGTCCCAGGGGTGGGCAGATCTTCATCTCTGGAAACACCATATATTTT
v_call: TRBV7-9; d_call: TRBD2; clone_size: once; j_call: TRBJ2-5; cdr3_aa: CASSSGLAGRETQYF; cdr3_nt: TGTGCCAGCAGCTCGGGACTAGCGGGAAGGGAGACCCAGTACTTC
v_call: TRBV25-1; d_call: TRBD1; clone_size: NA; j_call: TRBJ1-1; cdr3_aa: CASWGQPGTEAFF; cdr3_nt: TGTGCCAGCTGGGGACAGCCTGGGACTGAAGCTTTCTTT
v_call: TRBV10-2; d_call: TRBD2; clone_size: NA; j_call: TRBJ2-3; cdr3_aa: CASSVPRRRLAAVTDTQYF; cdr3_nt: TGCGCCAGCAGTGTACCCCGCAGGAGACTAGCGGCCGTTACAGATACGCAGTATTTT
v_call: TRBV30; d_call: TRBD2; clone_size: NA; j_call: TRBJ2-7; cdr3_aa: CAWSVARLAAEQYF; cdr3_nt: TGTGCCTGGAGTGTAGCGCGACTAGCGGCCGAGCAGTACTTC
v_call: TRBV4-3; d_call: NA; clone_size: NA; j_call: TRBJ2-4; cdr3_aa: CASSQDRNIQYF; cdr3_nt: TGCGCCAGCAGCCAAGACCGGAACATTCAGTACTTC
v_call: TRBV7-6; d_call: NA; clone_size: NA; j_call: TRBJ2-3; cdr3_aa: CASSSRDTSTDTQYF; cdr3_nt: TGTGCCAGCAGCTCCCGGGACACAAGCACAGATACGCAGTATTTT